A single sample gave rise to the 32 T cell receptor beta chains below, sequenced in a study of blood T cell repertoires in COVID-19. Some clones are missing from TCRdb's copy, which holds only in-frame ones; the method was immunoSEQ multiplex PCR. Among roughly 35,000 clones, less than 80% were seen once, and the ten largest hold roughly 32%. Material for sequencing was peripheral blood. These receptors all come from an elderly man with acute or convalescent COVID-19.

This sequence joins TRBV4-1 and TRBJ2-1; possibly TRBD2 for D (7 bases). Per germline, CDR1 MGHRA and CDR2 YSYEKL. The length of the CDR3 is 14 residues. The V gene lost 1 base and the J gene lost 7 bases, with 11 bases spanning the gap. The CDR3 DNA is TGCGCCAGCAGCCAAGGGGGGGGGCTAAATGAGCAGTTCTTC. Residues: CASSQGGGLNEQFF.

The chain carries TRBV6-6 and TRBJ2-3; D might be TRBD1 (6 bases). The CDR3 contains 15 residues. Germline CDR1 is MNHNY and CDR2 is SVGAGI (reference sequence). V was trimmed by 4 bases and J by 1 base, leaving 12 bases between them. CDR3 protein: CASSSFGQRTDTQYF. The CDR3 nucleotides read TGTGCCAGCAGTTCCTTTGGACAGCGCACAGATACGCAGTATTTT.

The genes are TRBV10-3 and TRBJ1-2; 9 bases align to TRBD1. The CDR3 has 20 residues. The trim removed 0 bases at V and 2 bases at J, leaving 16 bases unmatched. Germline values: CDR1 ENHRY, CDR2 SYGVKD. Here the CDR3 reads CAISESIRGQGKEGNYGYTF. CDR3 coding DNA: TGTGCCATCAGTGAGTCGATTAGGGGACAGGGTAAAGAGGGAAACTATGGCTACACCTTC.

This clone was seen more than once but under ten times. J is TRBJ2-7 and V is TRBV5-6; maybe TRBD2 (6 bases). V dropped 0 bases and J dropped 6 bases, with 25 bases sitting between them. The CDR3 is 18 amino acids. Germline assignment: CDR1 SGHDT and CDR2 YYEEEE. The CDR3 region has the DNA TGTGCCAGCAGCTTGGGGTACTCGGGGAGGAGACGAGGCGGCGAGCAGTACTTC. Its protein product is CASSLGYSGRRRGGEQYF.

The V and J genes are TRBV5-4 and TRBJ1-3; D is unclear. V was shortened by 2 bases and J by 7 bases, with 19 bases between the two germline ends. This CDR3 is 16 amino acids long. The germline V gene has CDR1 SGHNT and CDR2 YYREEE (reference sequence). CDR3 amino acids: CASSLGGNQQRNTIYF. The CDR3 region has the DNA TGTGCCAGCAGCTTAGGAGGGAACCAACAAAGGAACACCATATATTTT.

J is TRBJ2-5 and V is TRBV20-1; 8 bases line up with TRBD1. Germline V gene sequence: CDR1 DFQATT, CDR2 SNEGSKA (reference sequence). With 3 bases clipped from V and 4 bases from J, the junction kept 7 bases outside the gene matches. This CDR3 is 14 amino acids long. As DNA, the CDR3 is TGCAGTGCTAGTCCGACAGGGGCGGGAGAGACCCAGTACTTC. Amino acid sequence: CSASPTGAGETQYF.

The chain joins TRBV10-2 to TRBJ2-1; tentative D call: TRBD2 (5 bases). This CDR3 contains 16 residues. Trimming removed 6 bases at V and 7 bases at J, with 22 bases between. CDR1 and CDR2 (germline): WSHSY, SAAADI. The CDR3 nucleotides are TGCGCCAGCAGATCCGCCCAGGAGAGGGTAGGGAATGAGCAGTTCTTC. Translated: CASRSAQERVGNEQFF.

V is TRBV3-1 (or the pseudogene TRBV3-2) and J is TRBJ2-3, with TRBD2 identical over 9 bases. Trimming removed 0 bases from V and 4 bases from J; junction bases left unmatched: 11. Germline V gives CDR1 LGHDT, CDR2 YNNKEL (reference sequence). The CDR3 length is 18 residues. The CDR3 region is CASSQDPGRGGPADTQYF. The CDR3 DNA reads TGTGCCAGCAGCCAAGATCCGGGGCGGGGGGGCCCCGCAGATACGCAGTATTTT.

The rearrangement uses TRBV19 and TRBJ1-1; D is undetermined. Germline assignment: CDR1 LNHDA and CDR2 SQIVND (reference sequence). With 3 bases removed from V and 0 bases from J, the gap between germline ends came to 17 bases. The CDR3 length is 17 residues. CDR3 bases: TGTGCCAGTAGTATGCTAGGCCCCTTAGGCCTGAACACTGAAGCTTTCTTT. Translated: CASSMLGPLGLNTEAFF.

The chain employs TRBV19 and TRBJ1-1; perhaps TRBD1 as D (5 bases). The CDR3 has 12 residues. Germline values: CDR1 LNHDA, CDR2 SQIVND (reference sequence). Trimming pared 5 bases from V and 12 bases from J, leaving 16 bases between. The CDR3: CASSPRERETFF. The CDR3 bases are TGTGCCAGTAGTCCCAGGGAAAGGGAAACTTTCTTT.

The chain has TRBV9 and TRBJ2-5; D possibly corresponds to TRBD1 (5 bases). CDR3 size: 12 residues. Germline lookup yields CDR1 SGDLS and CDR2 YYNGEE. Trimming took 3 bases from V and 5 from J, leaving 8 bases between them. CDR3 coding DNA: TGTGCCAGCAGCGAGTCAGGGGAGACCCAGTACTTC. Translation: CASSESGETQYF.

The gene calls are TRBV7-9 and TRBJ2-2, with a tentative D call TRBD1 (5 bases). The length of the CDR3 is 15 residues. Germline lookup yields CDR1 SEHNR and CDR2 FQNEAQ (reference sequence). V was clipped by 5 bases and J by 0 bases, with 10 bases between them. CDR3 nucleotides: TGTGCCAGCAGCCTCGGACATTCGAACACCGGGGAGCTGTTTTTT. Amino acid sequence: CASSLGHSNTGELFF.

The table lists this clone with a count of one. The chain uses TRBV27 and TRBJ1-4; D is uncertain. The CDR3 extends over 15 amino acids. Germline CDR1 and CDR2: MNHEY and SMNVEV (reference sequence). Trimming took off 6 bases at V and 0 bases at J, with 11 bases between the two ends. CDR3 sequence: CASRPTAATNEKLFF. The CDR3 DNA sequence: TGTGCCAGCAGGCCCACCGCGGCAACTAATGAAAAACTGTTTTTT.

This chain joins TRBV5-1 and TRBJ2-3; 9 bases match TRBD2. The CDR3 totals 16 residues. Germline V lookup: CDR1 SGHRS, CDR2 YFSETQ. With 4 bases clipped from V and 1 base from J, the junction kept 7 bases outside the gene matches. In DNA, the CDR3 is TGCGCCAGCAGCGGCCAGCGGGGGGCGGGCACAGATACGCAGTATTTT. As protein: CASSGQRGAGTDTQYF.

Sample share makes this clone medium-sized. J is TRBJ1-3 and V is TRBV4-2; D is uncertain. From germline, CDR1 is LGHNA and CDR2 YNFKEQ. The length of the CDR3 is 15 residues. V gave up 3 bases and J gave up 4 bases, with 13 bases separating them. CDR3 sequence: CASSHAAAEGNTIYF. In nucleotides, the CDR3 is TGTGCCAGCAGCCATGCCGCGGCGGAGGGAAACACCATATATTTT.

The genes are TRBV20-1 and TRBJ2-7, with TRBD2 matching over 8 bases. This CDR3 contains 15 residues. Germline CDR1 reads DFQATT; CDR2 reads SNEGSKA (reference sequence). Trimming removed 3 bases from V and 0 bases from J; junction bases left unmatched: 7. The DNA for the CDR3 is TGCAGTGCTAGTCGCCCCAGCGGGGGCTCCTACGAGCAGTACTTC. Its protein is CSASRPSGGSYEQYF.

CDR3 nucleotide sequence: TGCGCCAGCAGCCGACAGGGAGGCTCCTATAATTCACCCCTCCACTTT. Translation: CASSRQGGSYNSPLHF. The chain combines TRBV4-3 with TRBJ1-6, with 7 bases that match TRBD1. Germline V lookup: CDR1 LGHNA, CDR2 YSLEER. CDR3 length equals 16 residues. V shed 4 bases and J 0 bases; nucleotides not matched to a gene: 3.

V and J are TRBV6-4 and TRBJ1-6; 8 bases line up with TRBD1. This CDR3 is 14 amino acids long. Germline CDR1 is MRHNA and CDR2 is SNTAGT. The junction had 7 bases not matched to a gene; V was cut back by 6 bases and J by 9 bases. As DNA, the CDR3 is TGTGCCAGCAGGGACAGGGAAGGGAGTTCACCCCTCCACTTT. Its translation is CASRDREGSSPLHF.

V usage is TRBV3-1 (or the pseudogene TRBV3-2) and J usage is TRBJ2-1; 8 bases fit TRBD2. J lost 0 bases, V lost 5 bases, and 3 bases had no gene match. Germline lookup yields CDR1 LGHDT and CDR2 YNNKEL (reference sequence). This CDR3 spans 15 amino acids. This CDR3 reads CASSETSGSYNEQFF. In DNA form, the CDR3 reads TGTGCCAGCAGCGAAACTAGCGGCTCCTACAATGAGCAGTTCTTC.

The CDR3 sequence is CASGDLEAFF. As DNA, the CDR3 is TGTGCCAGCGGGGACCTTGAAGCTTTCTTT. The chain links TRBV10-3 to TRBJ1-1, with D possibly being TRBD1 (5 bases). Germline loops: CDR1 ENHRY, CDR2 SYGVKD. Between the trimmed V and J ends, which lost 10 bases and 7 bases, there was a span of 10 bases. The length of the CDR3 is 10 residues.

The rearrangement joins TRBV5-1 to TRBJ2-7; D is perhaps TRBD1 (5 bases). Germline V gene sequence: CDR1 SGHRS, CDR2 YFSETQ. The germline V and J ends were trimmed by 4 bases and 0 bases, with 11 bases remaining between them. This CDR3 is built from 14 residues. The CDR3 DNA reads as TGCGCCAGCAGCCGAAACACAGGCTCCTACGAGCAGTACTTC. The encoded protein is CASSRNTGSYEQYF.

This clone was seen only a few times. This chain joins TRBV15 and TRBJ2-7; maybe TRBD1 (6 bases). The CDR3 runs 16 residues. Germline CDR1 reads LNHNV; CDR2 reads YYDKDF (reference sequence). V was cut by 0 bases and J by 1 base, with 13 bases left in between. CDR3 in DNA: TGTGCCACCAGCAGAGATCAAACAGGGTTTTCCTACGAGCAGTACTTC. Translation: CATSRDQTGFSYEQYF.

For the CDR3, the DNA is TGTGCCAGCAGCTTGACAGGGCCCTACAATGAGCAGTTCTTC. Its protein product is CASSLTGPYNEQFF. V and J are TRBV7-2 and TRBJ2-1, with TRBD1 identical over 7 bases. With V trimmed by 3 bases and J by 2 bases, 1 base remained unmatched. In germline, CDR1 is SGHTA, CDR2 FQGNSA. The CDR3 length is 14 residues. Drawing the rest from reference TRBV7-2 and TRBJ2-1, the complete variable domain is GAGVSQSPSNKVTEKGKDVELRCDPISGHTALYWYRQSLGQGLEFLIYFQGNSAPDKSGLPSDRFSAERTGGSVSTLTIQRTQQEDSAVYLCASSLTGPYNEQFFGPGTRLTVL.

The V gene is TRBV11-2, the J gene TRBJ1-2, with D uncertain. V gave up 5 bases and J gave up 8 bases, with 15 bases separating them. From germline, CDR1 is SGHAT and CDR2 FQNNGV. The CDR3 sequence is 13 residues long. The CDR3 region is CASSATPLRGYTF. For the CDR3, the DNA is TGTGCCAGCAGCGCCACCCCCCTGAGAGGCTACACCTTC.

The genes are TRBV10-3 and TRBJ1-2; possible D gene TRBD1, 6 bases. The V gene's germline CDR1 is ENHRY and CDR2 SYGVKD. The CDR3 has 15 residues. Trimming stripped 8 bases from V and 5 bases from J, with 21 bases between. The DNA for the CDR3 is TGTGCCATCTACTCCGACAGGCCTCCGTCTTATGGCTACACCTTC. Protein: CAIYSDRPPSYGYTF.

The chain links TRBV20-1 to TRBJ1-6; D may be TRBD1 (5 bases). Trimming stripped 3 bases from V and 6 bases from J, with 9 bases between. Germline V gene data show CDR1 as DFQATT and CDR2 as SNEGSKA (reference sequence). The CDR3 is 13 amino acids. The CDR3 DNA reads TGCAGTGCTAGTTCGACAGTTAATTCACCCCTCCACTTT. Its protein is CSASSTVNSPLHF.

J is TRBJ2-5 and V is TRBV7-8, with a weak D call TRBD1 (6 bases). CDR3 length: 18 residues. CDR1 and CDR2 (germline): SGHVS, FQNEAQ. The V end was cut by 0 bases, the J end by 4 bases, with 21 bases between. The DNA of the CDR3 is TGTGCCAGCAGCTTAGCTCCCCTACCCAGCCCGACAGGAGAGACCCAGTACTTC. This translates into CASSLAPLPSPTGETQYF.

V gene TRBV6-5 combines with J gene TRBJ1-4; D possibly corresponds to TRBD1 (5 bases). With 7 bases removed from V and 7 bases from J, the gap between germline ends came to 13 bases. This CDR3 is built from 13 residues. Germline CDR1 MNHEY, CDR2 SVGAGI. The CDR3 sequence is CASIFAGGEKLFF. CDR3 DNA: TGTGCCAGCATCTTCGCCGGGGGTGAAAAACTGTTTTTT.

In its sample, this clone was seen a few times. V usage is TRBV19 and J usage is TRBJ1-2, with TRBD1 identical over 8 bases. This CDR3 comprises 15 residues. Germline CDR1 is LNHDA and CDR2 is SQIVND (reference sequence). V lost 5 bases, J lost 5 bases, and 10 bases stayed unmatched. The CDR3 is CASSVDRGREYGYTF. The CDR3, as DNA: TGTGCCAGTAGTGTCGACAGGGGAAGGGAATATGGCTACACCTTC. Looking up the rest from reference TRBV19 and TRBJ1-2 gives the full variable domain: DGGITQSPKYLFRKEGQNVTLSCEQNLNHDAMYWYRQDPGQGLRLIYYSQIVNDFQKGDIAEGYSVSREKKESFPLTVTSAQKNPTAFYLCASSVDRGREYGYTFGSGTRLTVV.

The genes are TRBV7-6 and TRBJ2-1, with a tentative D call TRBD1 (6 bases). In germline, CDR1 is SGHVS, CDR2 FNYEAQ. Trimming removed 2 bases from V and 3 bases from J, with 14 bases in between. This CDR3 has 16 amino acids. The CDR3 DNA is TGTGCCAGCAGCTTAAATTTCAGGGGCATCTACAATGAGCAGTTCTTC. This gives the protein CASSLNFRGIYNEQFF.

The gene calls are TRBV9 and TRBJ1-2; no definite D call. This CDR3 region has 11 residues. V was trimmed by 3 bases and J by 8 bases, leaving 8 bases between them. Germline V CDR1 and CDR2: SGDLS, YYNGEE. CDR3 protein: CASSAYSGYTF. The DNA for the CDR3 is TGTGCCAGCAGCGCTTACTCCGGCTACACCTTC.

V usage is TRBV27 and J usage is TRBJ2-2; TRBD1 aligns across 10 bases. The CDR3 sequence is 16 residues long. V lost 5 bases to trimming and J lost 2 bases; unmatched junction nucleotides: 5. Germline V lookup: CDR1 MNHEY, CDR2 SMNVEV (reference sequence). This CDR3 is CASSTRDRGNTGELFF. CDR3 nucleotide sequence: TGTGCCAGCAGTACCCGGGACAGGGGTAACACCGGGGAGCTGTTTTTT.